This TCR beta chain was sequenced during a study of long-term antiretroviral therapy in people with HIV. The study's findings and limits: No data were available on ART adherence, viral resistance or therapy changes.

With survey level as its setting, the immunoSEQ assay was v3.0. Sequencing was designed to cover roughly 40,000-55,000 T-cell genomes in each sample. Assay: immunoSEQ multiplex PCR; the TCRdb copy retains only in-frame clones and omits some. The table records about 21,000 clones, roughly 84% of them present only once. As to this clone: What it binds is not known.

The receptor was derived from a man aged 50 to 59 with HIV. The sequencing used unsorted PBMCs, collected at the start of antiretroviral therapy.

The CDR3 is CASSDEGRFNYGYTF. CDR3 coding DNA: TGTGCCAGCAGTGACGAGGGCAGGTTTAACTATGGCTACACCTTC. The J gene is TRBJ1-2, the V gene TRBV2; D is unresolved. The V gene lost 3 bases and the J gene lost 1 base, with 12 bases spanning the gap. The CDR3 loop spans 15 amino acids. Germline assignment: CDR1 SNHLY and CDR2 FYNNEI. Supplemented by reference TRBV2 and TRBJ1-2, the full variable domain reads EPEVTQTPSHQVTQMGQEVILRCVPISNHLYFYWYRQILGQKVEFLVSFYNNEISEKSEIFDDQFSVERPDGSNFTLKIRSTKLEDSAMYFCASSDEGRFNYGYTFGSGTRLTVV.